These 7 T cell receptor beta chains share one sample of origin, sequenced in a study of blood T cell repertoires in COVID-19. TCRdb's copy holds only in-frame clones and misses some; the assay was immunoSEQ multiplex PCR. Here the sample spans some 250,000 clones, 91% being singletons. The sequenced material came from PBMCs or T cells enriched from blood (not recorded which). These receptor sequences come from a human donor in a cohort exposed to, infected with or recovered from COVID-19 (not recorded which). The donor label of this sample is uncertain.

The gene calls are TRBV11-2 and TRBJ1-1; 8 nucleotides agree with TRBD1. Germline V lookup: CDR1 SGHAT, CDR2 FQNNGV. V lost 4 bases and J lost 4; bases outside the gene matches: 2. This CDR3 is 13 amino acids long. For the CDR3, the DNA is TGTGCCAGCAGCTCACAGGGGGGCACTGAAGCTTTCTTT. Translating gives CASSSQGGTEAFF.

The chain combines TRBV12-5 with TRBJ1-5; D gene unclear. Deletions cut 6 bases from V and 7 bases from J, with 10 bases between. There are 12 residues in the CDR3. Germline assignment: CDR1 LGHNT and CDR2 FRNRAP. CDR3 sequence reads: CASGRGSQPQHF. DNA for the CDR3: TGTGCTAGTGGAAGAGGGTCCCAGCCCCAGCATTTT.

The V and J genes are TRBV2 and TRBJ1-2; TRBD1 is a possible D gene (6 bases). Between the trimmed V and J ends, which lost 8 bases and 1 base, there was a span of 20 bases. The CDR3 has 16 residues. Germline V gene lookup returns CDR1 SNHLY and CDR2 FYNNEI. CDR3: CASDWQGITFNYGYTF. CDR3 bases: TGTGCCAGCGATTGGCAGGGGATCACCTTTAACTATGGCTACACCTTC.

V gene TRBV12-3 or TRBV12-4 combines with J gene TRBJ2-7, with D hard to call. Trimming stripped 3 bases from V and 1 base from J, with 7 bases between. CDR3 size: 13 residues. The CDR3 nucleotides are TGTGCCAGCAGTTTCGCGGCATCCTACGAGCAGTACTTC. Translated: CASSFAASYEQYF.

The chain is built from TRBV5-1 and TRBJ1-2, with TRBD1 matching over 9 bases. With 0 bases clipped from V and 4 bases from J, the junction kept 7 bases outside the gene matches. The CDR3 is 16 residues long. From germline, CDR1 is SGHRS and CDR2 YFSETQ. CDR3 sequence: CASSLGGTGNLYGYTF. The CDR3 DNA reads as TGCGCCAGCAGCTTGGGAGGGACAGGGAATCTCTATGGCTACACCTTC.

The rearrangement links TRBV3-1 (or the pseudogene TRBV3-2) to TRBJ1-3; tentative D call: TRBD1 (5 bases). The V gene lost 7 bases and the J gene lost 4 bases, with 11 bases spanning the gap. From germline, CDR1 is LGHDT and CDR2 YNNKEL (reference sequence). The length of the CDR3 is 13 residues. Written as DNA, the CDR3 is TGTGCCAGCACCCTTGGGGGGGGAAACACCATATATTTT. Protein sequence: CASTLGGGNTIYF.

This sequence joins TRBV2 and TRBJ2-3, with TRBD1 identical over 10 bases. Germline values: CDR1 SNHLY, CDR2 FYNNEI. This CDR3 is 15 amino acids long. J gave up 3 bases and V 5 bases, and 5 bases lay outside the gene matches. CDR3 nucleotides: TGTGCCAGCAGTAGGACAGGGGGGGTGACAGATACGCAGTATTTT. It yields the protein CASSRTGGVTDTQYF.